This T cell receptor beta chain was recorded in a study of cytomegalovirus exposure and HLA in healthy donors. About the research overall: Later analysis reported that the 120 or so validation repertoires shared the platform of the approximately 670 first-cohort repertoires. Study results and limitations: According to the study, roughly 160 TCR beta chains were cytomegalovirus-associated.

This clone was detected only a few times. Its antigen remains unidentified. J gave up 2 bases and V 4 bases, and 9 bases lay outside the gene matches. Germline assignment: CDR1 SEHNR and CDR2 FQNEAQ (reference sequence). This CDR3 region has 16 residues. Repertoires were generated with immunoSEQ multiplex PCR, while TCRdb's copy carries only in-frame clones and drops some. This table has approximately 200,000 clones, 80% to 90% appearing once. The sample comprised PBMCs. The clonotype comes from a woman younger than 30 in good health and CMV-seronegative. The rearrangement links TRBV7-9 to TRBJ2-7; 9 nucleotides agree with TRBD2. The CDR3 region is CASSSHVGGRAYEQYF. The DNA of the CDR3 is TGTGCCAGCAGCTCCCATGTGGGCGGGAGGGCCTACGAGCAGTACTTC.